A selection of T cell receptor beta chains follows, all from one sample in a study of metastatic and nonmetastatic thyroid tumors. MiXCR was used by TCRdb to re-call the PCR reads. Here the sample spans approximately 15,000 clones, roughly 20% being singletons. Sequencing was carried out using blood. The receptors stem from a female donor with papillary thyroid cancer or a benign thyroid nodule (not recorded which). Some clones in this sample may be carry-over from other donors' samples. The CDR3 runs from the conserved cysteine through the conserved F or W. A D gene is named only where the DNA matches it firmly. Clone size appears in some rows only: once, few, many, or a class for an expanded clone.

v_call,j_call,clone_size,d_call,cdr3_length,cdr3_nt,cdr3_aa
TRBV18,TRBJ1-5,many,NA,14,TGTGCCAGCTCACCGATGGGAAGCAATCAGCCCCAGCATTTT,CASSPMGSNQPQHF
TRBV7-9,TRBJ2-5,once,NA,13,TGTGCCAGCAGCTTGGGGGTCCAAGAGACCCAGTACTTC,CASSLGVQETQYF
TRBV24-1,TRBJ1-2,many,TRBD1,14,TGTGCCACCAGTGATCCCGGACAGGGTTGGGGCTACACCTTC,CATSDPGQGWGYTF
TRBV7-8,TRBJ2-2,NA,NA,17,TGTGCCAGCAGCCCGGTTTGGATTTCAGGGTTGGCCGGGGAGCTGTTTTTT,CASSPVWISGLAGELFF
TRBV12-3/TRBV12-4,TRBJ1-2,few,TRBD1,14,TGTGCCAGCAGTCTAAGACAGGGATCCTATGGCTACACCTTC,CASSLRQGSYGYTF
TRBV19,TRBJ2-3,NA,NA,16,TGTGCCAGTAGTCTTATTAGCACCAGGGCCACAGATACTCAGTATTTT,CASSLISTRATDTQYF
TRBV28,TRBJ1-5,medium-sized,TRBD1,15,TGTGCCAGCAGTTCCCAGGGGGGTTCATATCAGCCCCAGCATTTT,CASSSQGGSYQPQHF
TRBV4-3,TRBJ1-2,NA,NA,14,TGCGCCAGCAGCCAAGAATTACAGGGTGATGGCTACACCTTC,CASSQELQGDGYTF
TRBV11-3,TRBJ2-5,many,TRBD1,15,TGTGCCAGCAGCCAAGACAGGGGAGGTGGTGAGACCCAGTACTTC,CASSQDRGGGETQYF
TRBV20-1,TRBJ1-4,many,TRBD1,13,TGCAGTGCTACTAGACAGGGGGATGAAAAACTGTTTTTT,CSATRQGDEKLFF
TRBV5-4,TRBJ2-1,NA,TRBD1,16,TGTGCCAGCAGCTACTACAGGGGGATCTCCTACAATGAGCAGTTCTTC,CASSYYRGISYNEQFF
TRBV20-1,TRBJ2-7,medium-sized,TRBD1,13,TGCAGTGCTCGGACAGGGGGCGTATACGAGCAGTACTTC,CSARTGGVYEQYF
TRBV25-1,TRBJ1-6,medium-sized,NA,18,TGTGCCAGCAGTGAATTGTTTGACTTCCAGACGGGCCCTTCACCCCTCCACTTT,CASSELFDFQTGPSPLHF
TRBV7-3,TRBJ2-3,many,TRBD2,15,TGTGCCAGCAGCAGATCCGGGACTATCACAGATACGCAGTATTTT,CASSRSGTITDTQYF
TRBV4-2,TRBJ2-2,many,NA,16,TGTGCCAGCAGCCACTTAGGGGGAGACGACACCGGGGAGCTGTTTTTT,CASSHLGGDDTGELFF
TRBV24-1,TRBJ2-5,large,NA,13,TGTGCCACCAGTGGAGAGGGTTCATGGACCCAGTACTTC,CATSGEGSWTQYF
TRBV4-3,TRBJ2-1,many,TRBD2,19,TGCGCCAGCAGCCGCCACCTTCGGTTAGCGGGAGACCTCTACAATGAGCAGTTCTTC,CASSRHLRLAGDLYNEQFF
TRBV6-1,TRBJ2-2,few,NA,17,TGTGCCAGCAGGCCTAAGCCCGGGACAATCCACACCGGGGAGCTGTTTTTT,CASRPKPGTIHTGELFF
TRBV30,TRBJ2-1,NA,NA,13,TGTGCCTGGAGTGTCGGTCCACTGAATGAGCAGTTCTTC,CAWSVGPLNEQFF
TRBV6-1,TRBJ1-2,few,TRBD1,13,TGTGCCAGCAGTCGACAGGGGATGTTGGGCTACACCTTC,CASSRQGMLGYTF
TRBV4-2,TRBJ2-1,many,TRBD2,16,TGTGCCAGCAGCCGGGACGGGACTAGCGCGTTGGGGGCGCAGTTCTTC,CASSRDGTSALGAQFF
TRBV12-3/TRBV12-4,TRBJ2-7,medium-sized,TRBD2,15,TGTGCCAGCAGTTTCGGACTAGCGGAAGGCTACGAGCAGTACTTC,CASSFGLAEGYEQYF
TRBV25-1,TRBJ2-7,many,NA,11,TGTGCTACCGAGGCAGGTTTCGAGCAGTACTTC,CATEAGFEQYF
TRBV7-3,TRBJ2-5,NA,NA,15,TGTGCCAGCAGCCCGTTCTGTGACGAGGGCGAGACCCAGTACTTC,CASSPFCDEGETQYF
TRBV19,TRBJ2-1,medium-sized,NA,15,TGTGCCAGTAGTACCGGCCGGGGAAACTACAATGAGCAGTTCTTC,CASSTGRGNYNEQFF
TRBV6-1,TRBJ2-5,medium-sized,NA,15,TGTGCCAGCAGTGAGAACGGGGCAGGAGGAGAGACCCAGTACTTC,CASSENGAGGETQYF
TRBV4-2,TRBJ2-6,many,NA,17,TGTGCCAGCAGCCAAGATCCTGCTTCTTCTGGGGCCAACGTCCTGACTTTC,CASSQDPASSGANVLTF
TRBV4-2,TRBJ2-5,NA,TRBD1,17,TGTGCCAGCATCCAAACCCGGACAGGCGACACGCAAGAGACCCAGTACTTC,CASIQTRTGDTQETQYF
TRBV28,TRBJ2-1,medium-sized,NA,14,TGTGCCAGCAGTCCGATACGGTCCTACAATGAGCAGTTCTTC,CASSPIRSYNEQFF
TRBV24-1,TRBJ1-3,NA,NA,17,TGTGCCACCAGTGACCCCACCGAGGAGAGCTCTGGAAACACCATATATTTT,CATSDPTEESSGNTIYF
TRBV11-1,TRBJ2-7,NA,NA,16,TGTGCCAGCAGCTTTTTCTCGACCGGGTCTGTATACGCGCAGTACTTC,CASSFFSTGSVYAQYF
TRBV19,TRBJ1-5,many,NA,14,TGTGCCAGTTTGCAGGGTGAAGGGAATCAGCCCCAGCATTTT,CASLQGEGNQPQHF
TRBV27,TRBJ2-2,medium-sized,NA,14,TGTGCCAGCAGTGGGGCAGAGAACACCGGGGAGCTGTTTTTT,CASSGAENTGELFF
TRBV25-1,TRBJ1-6,medium-sized,NA,15,TGTGCCAGCAGTCCAAGGGGCGGAGGCGATTCACCCCTCCACTTT,CASSPRGGGDSPLHF
TRBV6-2/TRBV6-3,TRBJ2-7,few,TRBD1,16,TGTGCCAGCAGCCCTTCCATGACAGGGAAGTCCTACGAGCAGTACTTC,CASSPSMTGKSYEQYF
TRBV30,TRBJ1-2,many,NA,13,TGTGCCTGGAGGAGCAGGACCACGGGGGGCTACACCTTC,CAWRSRTTGGYTF
TRBV27,TRBJ2-2,many,NA,14,TGTGCCAGCTACGGCAGGATAAGCACCGGGGAGCTGTTTTTT,CASYGRISTGELFF
TRBV5-1,TRBJ2-7,NA,TRBD1,15,TGCGCCAGCTCAGGCCGTGACAGGGGGAGTTACGAGCAGTACTTC,CASSGRDRGSYEQYF
TRBV28,TRBJ1-1,NA,TRBD1,15,TGTGCCAGCGGACTAGGATCGACAGGGGGAACTGAAGCTTTCTTT,CASGLGSTGGTEAFF
TRBV7-2,TRBJ2-1,once,NA,13,TGTGCCAGCAGCTCCCAAGTGGGTGAGGAGCAGTTCTTC,CASSSQVGEEQFF
TRBV4-1,TRBJ2-7,many,TRBD2,16,TGCGCCAGCAGCCTCACCGGGACTAGCGGGCTCTACGAGCAGTACTTC,CASSLTGTSGLYEQYF
TRBV2,TRBJ2-5,many,NA,14,TGTGCCAGCAGTGCGGGGTCGGGCCAAGAGACCCAGTACTTC,CASSAGSGQETQYF
TRBV3-1,TRBJ2-5,many,TRBD2,16,TGTGCCAGCAGCCAAGAGAGCCTAGCGGAACGGGAGACCCAGTACTTC,CASSQESLAERETQYF
TRBV5-4,TRBJ2-1,NA,NA,17,TGTGCCAGCAGCTTGGTCGTCTACTTGATCTCCTACAATGAGCAGTTCTTC,CASSLVVYLISYNEQFF
TRBV27,TRBJ2-7,NA,TRBD1,14,TGTGCCAGCAGTATCCGGACAGGGTTGTACGAGCAGTACTTC,CASSIRTGLYEQYF
TRBV6-2/TRBV6-3,TRBJ1-1,NA,NA,15,TGTGCCAGCAGGCACTTCATCGACGGGAACACTGAAGCTTTCTTT,CASRHFIDGNTEAFF
TRBV5-1,TRBJ2-7,NA,TRBD2,14,TGCGCCAGCTCCGTCGAGGGAGGGCCTTCCGAGCAGTACTTC,CASSVEGGPSEQYF
TRBV11-3,TRBJ2-7,medium-sized,NA,14,TGTGCCAGCAGCTTAGAGGGGTTCTCCTACGAGCAGTACTTC,CASSLEGFSYEQYF
TRBV7-2,TRBJ1-2,many,TRBD1,15,TGTGCCAGCAGCTTAGGGCCAGGGGGCGCTTATGGCTACACCTTC,CASSLGPGGAYGYTF